Given below is one T cell receptor (beta chain) in context. The count of this clone is one. Its antigen has not been determined. Base-call qualities are not available, and no considerably larger clone is one nucleotide away. Sequences MNHNY (CDR1) and SVGAGI (CDR2) are obtained from the germline V gene (reference sequence). Taken from cysteine to phenylalanine, the CDR3 has 13 residues. Left in the record is the CDR3 DNA by itself, 39 bases read in frame from the first base. At the junction V is shortened by 5 bases and J by 7 bases; bases outside the gene matches: 4. The source of the sample is a study of T cells in placental villitis. Notes on the research overall: Placental TCR-beta repertoires were compared across villitis of unknown etiology, gestational-age-matched unaffected controls, and infectious villitis in order to test an allograft-versus-infection hypothesis.

Findings and caveats that apply to the study as a whole: Small amounts of decidua were contained in the paraffin blocks, so some of the captured T cells, especially in controls, may have been decidual rather than villous infiltrates. Higher CMV-specific clone frequencies were found in infectious CMV cases than in villitis of unknown etiology (around 0.01 vs 0.001), and no difference in CMV-specific clone frequencies was seen between villitis of unknown etiology and controls. Sequencing bulk tissue could not tell helper, regulatory or cytotoxic T cells apart, could not separate maternal from fetal T cells, and left out gamma-delta receptors.

Five infectious villitis placentae were included, four with confirmed cytomegalovirus and one with Toxoplasma gondii, and were not matched to other groups. The mothers in the infectious villitis group were younger, had smaller fetuses, and delivered preterm or had intrauterine demise in a couple of cases. Placentae were collected after delivery and examined grossly and histologically before archival tissue was selected. Five 10-micron scrolls were cut from each FFPE block, and DNA was isolated using the AllPrep DNA/RNA FFPE Tissue kit. DNA concentration and purity were evaluated by NanoDrop, whereas RNA quality was assessed on a Bioanalyzer. TCR-beta CDR3 regions were amplified from genomic DNA with the immunoSEQ v4 bias-controlled multiplex PCR assay, run blinded to group allocation. To estimate the quantities of nucleated cells and T cells in each sample, reference gene primers were included together with the TCR-beta primers. Sequencing of the libraries was performed on an Illumina MiSeq with a 100-cycle paired-end protocol. Per the source publication's procedure: Diversity and richness were calculated in immunoSEQ Analyzer software, with richness determined by iChao1 and clonality derived from Pielou evenness and Shannon diversity (0-1, with higher values meaning less diverse). CDR3 amino acid sequences together with V/J genes were queried against VDJdb for CMV, EBV and influenza A specificities, with confidence 3 and substitution 2 applied. TCR-beta amino acid clonotype overlap between villitis of unknown etiology, infectious villitis and control repertoires was assessed with the Morisita-Horn index. TCRdb carries this immuneACCESS record with in-frame sequences only. Its versions omit some clonotypes, under half of them owing to an unresolved V gene in the studies checked, with the rest unexplained. That table furnishes V, J and clone size, whereas the DNA furnished D and trimming. The sample table shows roughly 3,000 clones, and more than 60% are seen once. 15% to 20% of the sample is in the top ten clones.

The chain couples TRBV6-6 to TRBJ1-2; the junction holds 10 bases that match TRBD1. The sample comprised placental tissue containing maternal and fetal cells. The clonotype was recovered from a human patient with infectious villitis; the placental T cells may come from both mother and fetus. The CDR3 has the sequence CASSQGQGIGYTF. The nucleotides are TGTGCCAGCAGTCAGGGACAGGGGATTGGCTACACCTTC.